This T cell receptor (beta chain) is from a study of blood T cell repertoires in COVID-19 (TCRdb year 2020). About the investigation overall: Collaborator samples came from the United States, Italy and Spain and covered acute and convalescent phases of COVID-19. The prospective study material was composed of cDNA or gDNA derived from T cells, B-cell-depleted T cells, or PBMCs. Subjects who had been exposed to COVID-19, were actively infected with it, or had recovered from it provided the deeply sampled blood TCRbeta repertoires that made up the dataset. A freely available public database, intended as a resource for researchers studying the immune response to SARS-CoV-2, is where the repertoires were released. Samples came from the ongoing ImmuneRACE study (first 160 participants) plus 1,254 subjects from 6 global collaborators. A de-identified subject ID, COVID-19 status, age in years and sex were almost always included in the sample metadata. HLA class I and class II types, where available, came from metadata supplied by the sample provider rather than from assay-based typing. Broader findings and caveats from the paper: How much clinical and demographic metadata was included differed by source and by participant, and the metadata was provided uncurated.

The germline V gene specifies ENHRY as CDR1 and SYGVKD as CDR2. Measured from the cysteine to the phenylalanine, the CDR3 is 15 residues long. CDR3 DNA only is kept here, 45 bases in frame from base 1. Cut back by 1 base and 6 bases, the V and J ends lie 15 bases apart. On this clone itself: No cognate antigen has been identified for it. Base quality data are lacking; no much larger clone is found one base away.

Enrolling through a virtual design, the prospective study's participants ranged in age from about 18 to 100 years and lived across some 23 United States geographic areas. In the prospective study, participants were assigned to cohorts based on the clinical history participants reported in a screening survey and a study questionnaire. ImmuneRACE Cohort 3 recovered participants were defined by two consecutive negative NP/OP PCR tests, healthcare professional clearance, or symptom resolution. In the prospective study, mobile phlebotomists collected whole blood, serum and a nasopharyngeal or oropharyngeal swab from each participant. Additional blood draws and questionnaires over an approximately 2-month period could optionally be provided by prospective study participants. Prospective study blood samples were shipped either frozen or at room temperature before DNA extraction. TCRbeta CDR3 regions were amplified from genomic DNA by means of the immunoSEQ Assay, a bias-controlled multiplex PCR. The original methods were these. Nucleated cell counts per sample were estimated from amplification of reference gene primers within the assay. To quantify the absolute abundance of each unique TCRbeta CDR3 rearrangement, sequence reads were collapsed and filtered. For each sample, productive Simpson clonality was calculated as the square root of Simpson's diversity index across productive rearrangements. TCRdb's version of the immuneACCESS table is confined to in-frame rearrangements and falls short of the full clone set. An unresolved V gene accounts for under half of the shortfall where checked; the remainder is of unknown origin. V, J and clone size were drawn from that table, and D and trimming were deduced from the DNA. A total of around 170,000 clones appear in this sample, about 88% of them only once. The top ten clonotypes cover about 8.4% of the sample.

Sequencing was carried out using PBMCs or T cells enriched from blood (not recorded which). Recombination linked TRBV10-3 to TRBJ1-1; the D gene remains uncertain. This TCR derives from a woman younger than 35 who had recovered from COVID-19. The sequenced DNA is TGTGCCATCAGTGAGTATGGCGGCCCGTGGGCTGAAGCTTTCTTT. This encodes CAISEYGGPWAEAFF.